This TCR beta chain originates from a study of neurological immune-mediated disorders. TCRdb independently ran MiXCR on the 5' RACE reads; one entry per CDR3 protein. This table has 35,000 to 50,000 distinct CDR3 sequences, 2.5% appearing once. The sample holds many counts of this clonotype. Antigen specificity is unknown. The CDR3 has 15 residues. V shed 3 bases and J 0 bases; nucleotides not matched to a gene: 4. Per germline, CDR1 SGDLS and CDR2 YYNGEE. Study-wide results and limits: Across subjects, expanded clones had no CDR3 amino acid sequences in common, pointing to private repertoires in all groups.

What was sequenced was PBMCs. The chain couples TRBV9 to TRBJ2-7; the match to TRBD2 covers 9 bases. The receptor's source is a man aged 50 to 60 with multiple sclerosis. CDR3: CASSALAGASYEQYF. The CDR3 region has the DNA TGTGCCAGCAGCGCCTTAGCGGGGGCCTCCTACGAGCAGTACTTC.